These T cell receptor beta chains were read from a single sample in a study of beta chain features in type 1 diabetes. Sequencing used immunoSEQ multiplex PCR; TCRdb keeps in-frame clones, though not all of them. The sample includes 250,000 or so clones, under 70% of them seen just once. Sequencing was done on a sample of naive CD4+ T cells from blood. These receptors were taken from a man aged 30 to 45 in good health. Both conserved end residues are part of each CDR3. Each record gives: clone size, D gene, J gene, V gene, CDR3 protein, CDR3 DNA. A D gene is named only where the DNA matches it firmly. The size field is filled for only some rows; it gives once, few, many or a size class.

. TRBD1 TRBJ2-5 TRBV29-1 CSVNRGETQYF TGCAGCGTAAACAGGGGGGAGACCCAGTACTTC
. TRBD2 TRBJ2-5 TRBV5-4 CASSPSGAHRETQYF TGTGCCAGCAGCCCAAGCGGGGCACACAGGGAGACCCAGTACTTC
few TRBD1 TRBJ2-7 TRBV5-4 CASSAQGAGYEQYF TGTGCCAGCAGCGCGCAGGGGGCAGGGTACGAGCAGTACTTC
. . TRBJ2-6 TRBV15 CATRGTGANVLTF TGTGCCACCAGGGGGACTGGGGCCAACGTCCTGACTTTC
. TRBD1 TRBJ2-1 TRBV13 CASSSGTGGYNEQFF TGTGCCAGCAGCTCCGGGACAGGGGGCTACAATGAGCAGTTCTTC
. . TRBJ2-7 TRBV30 CAWKERDEQYF TGTGCCTGGAAGGAGAGGGACGAGCAGTACTTC
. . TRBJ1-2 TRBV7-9 CASSLAAGLEGYTF TGTGCCAGCAGCTTAGCAGCGGGGCTGGAGGGCTACACCTTC
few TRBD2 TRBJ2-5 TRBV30 CACFLRGARETQYF TGTGCCTGCTTCTTGCGGGGGGCGCGGGAGACCCAGTACTTC
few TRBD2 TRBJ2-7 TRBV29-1 CSALTGLGRNEQYF TGCAGCGCACTAACTGGACTAGGCCGGAACGAGCAGTACTTC
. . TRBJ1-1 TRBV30 CAWSLIGGNTEAFF TGTGCCTGGAGTCTGATTGGGGGTAACACTGAAGCTTTCTTT
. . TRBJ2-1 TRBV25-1 CASSEWGYNEQFF TGTGCCAGCAGTGAATGGGGCTACAATGAGCAGTTCTTC
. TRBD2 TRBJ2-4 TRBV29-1 CSVERGVNIQYF TGCAGCGTCGAGCGGGGGGTAAACATTCAGTACTTC
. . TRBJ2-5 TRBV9 CASSAAQETQYF TGTGCCAGCAGCGCCGCACAAGAGACCCAGTACTTC
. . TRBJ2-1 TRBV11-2 CASSSLRGYSYNEQFF TGTGCCAGCAGCTCCCTTCGGGGTTACTCCTACAATGAGCAGTTCTTC
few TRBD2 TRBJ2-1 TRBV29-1 CSVDLPLAGYNEQFF TGCAGCGTCGACCTCCCACTAGCGGGGTACAATGAGCAGTTCTTC
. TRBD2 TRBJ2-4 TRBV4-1 CASRPGAGGPIAKNIQYF TGCGCCAGCAGACCGGGAGCGGGAGGACCCATAGCCAAAAACATTCAGTACTTC